Below, 3 T cell receptor beta chains from the same sample are listed, as sequenced in a study of cytomegalovirus exposure and HLA in healthy donors. Primers: 60 Vbeta forward and 13 Jbeta reverse. Assay used: immunoSEQ multiplex PCR; TCRdb lists only in-frame clones, some missing. The sample records 170,000 or so clones, roughly 80% being singletons. The sequenced material came from PBMCs. The receptors derive from a woman between 45 and 60 years old in good health and CMV-seropositive.

The CDR3 bases are TGCGCCAGCAGCCAAGATTGGACAGGGTCGGACAATGAGCAGTTCTTC. Translation: CASSQDWTGSDNEQFF. This rearrangement joins TRBV4-1 to TRBJ2-1, with TRBD1 matching over 8 bases. CDR3 size: 16 residues. V shed 0 bases, J shed 5 bases, and the junction held 6 bases outside the gene matches. Germline-derived CDR1 and CDR2 are MGHRA and YSYEKL.

This clone appeared a few times. The chain couples TRBV5-1 to TRBJ2-6; D gene unclear. Germline assignment: CDR1 SGHRS and CDR2 YFSETQ. The CDR3 runs 15 residues. The V and J ends lost 0 bases and 0 bases respectively, with 4 bases between them. CDR3 sequence reads: CASSLDYSGANVLTF. DNA for the CDR3: TGCGCCAGCAGCTTGGACTACTCTGGGGCCAACGTCCTGACTTTC.

This rearrangement joins TRBV18 to TRBJ1-1; D is ambiguous. This CDR3 comprises 14 residues. Trimming removed 6 bases from V and 1 base from J, with 12 bases in between. CDR1 and CDR2 from the germline V gene are KGHSH and LQKENI. The CDR3 reads CASSKGEGNTEAFF. In DNA, the CDR3 is TGTGCCAGCTCGAAGGGAGAAGGGAACACTGAAGCTTTCTTT.